Listed below are T cell receptor beta chains from one sample, sequenced in a study of T cells in Graves' hyperthyroidism and ophthalmopathy. TCRdb itself ran the multiplex PCR reads through MiXCR, one entry per CDR3 protein. The profile shows roughly 380,000 distinct CDR3 sequences, 11% to 15% of them singletons. The sequenced sample consisted of blood. These receptors were taken from a woman aged 60-75 years with Graves' hyperthyroidism. Each CDR3 is given with its conserved first and last residue. The order of the fields is V gene, D gene, clone size, J gene, CDR3 DNA, CDR3 protein. D genes are given only for firm matches. A clone size is listed for some rows: how often the clone was seen (once, few, many), or a class if it is expanded.

TRBV15	NA	many	TRBJ2-5	TGTGCCACCAGCAGAGATCACAGAATCCAAGAGACCCAGTACTTC	CATSRDHRIQETQYF
TRBV5-1	NA	few	TRBJ2-5	NA	CASSFGNGQETQYF
TRBV7-6	NA	many	TRBJ2-7	TGCGCCAGCAGCTCGGGGCCGAACTACGAGCAGTACTTC	CASSSGPNYEQYF
TRBV28	TRBD1	NA	TRBJ1-3	TGTGCCAGCAGTAACAGGGGTAGCTCTGGAAACACCATATATTTT	CASSNRGSSGNTIYF
TRBV7-9	NA	many	TRBJ2-1	TGTGCCAGCAGCTCCCTGGACAATGAGCAGTTCTTC	CASSSLDNEQFF
TRBV7-9	NA	many	TRBJ1-1	TGTGCCAGCAGCTTATTCAGTACCATGAACACTGAAGCTTTCTTT	CASSLFSTMNTEAFF
TRBV7-9	NA	many	TRBJ2-5	TGTGCCAGCAGCCCTGGCCTAGGGTACCAAGAGACCCAGTACTTC	CASSPGLGYQETQYF
TRBV27	TRBD2	many	TRBJ2-1	TGTGCCAGCAGTTCCGGGACTAGCGGGGTCGATGAGCAGTTCTTC	CASSSGTSGVDEQFF
TRBV20-1	NA	many	TRBJ2-3	TGCAGTGCCCGAGGGCAGGGTACGACAGATACGCAGTATTTT	CSARGQGTTDTQYF
TRBV3-1	NA	many	TRBJ2-1	TGTGCCAGCAGCCAAGATGCGGCGGGTGAGCAGTTCTTC	CASSQDAAGEQFF
TRBV5-5	NA	few	TRBJ1-2	TGTGGCCGCAGCCCGGACAGACAGCCTAACTATGGCTACACCTTC	CGRSPDRQPNYGYTF
TRBV12-3/TRBV12-4	NA	many	TRBJ1-6	TGTGCCAGCAGTTTGCAAGGGGCCGGTTCACCCCTCCACTTT	CASSLQGAGSPLHF
TRBV5-5	NA	many	TRBJ2-3	TGTGCCAGCAGCTTAGGCCAGCTTTCGGCAGATACGCAGTATTTT	CASSLGQLSADTQYF
TRBV2	NA	many	TRBJ2-1	TGTGCCAGCAGTCGAAGCGGGCCGGGCGAGCAGTTCTTC	CASSRSGPGEQFF
TRBV10-2	NA	NA	TRBJ1-1	TGCGCCAGCAGTGAGTCTACACCACTTGAAGCTTTCTTT	CASSESTPLEAFF
TRBV19	NA	NA	TRBJ1-3	TGTGCCAGTAGTATAGGCACAGGGCCTGGAAACACCATATATTTT	CASSIGTGPGNTIYF
TRBV10-3	NA	many	TRBJ1-5	TGTGCCATCAGTGAGTCGCAACAGGGCGGATATCAGCCCCAGCATTTT	CAISESQQGGYQPQHF
TRBV24-1	TRBD1	NA	TRBJ2-5	TGTGCCACCAGTGATTTGCCGGGACAGGGGTGGGAGACCCAGTACTTC	CATSDLPGQGWETQYF
TRBV10-3	TRBD1	few	TRBJ1-2	TGTGCCATCAGTGCCGTCCCGGGACAGGGAGATGGCTACACCTTC	CAISAVPGQGDGYTF
TRBV7-2	TRBD2	many	TRBJ2-7	TGTGCCAGCAGCTCCCGCCCGGCGGGAGCCCACGAGCAGTACTTC	CASSSRPAGAHEQYF
TRBV29-1	NA	NA	TRBJ1-1	TGCAGCGTTGAAGTCCCAGCCCGGAGGCTCAACACTGAAGCTTTCTTT	CSVEVPARRLNTEAFF
TRBV7-2	NA	many	TRBJ1-1	TGTGCCAGCAGACGAACAGCGAACACTGAAGCTTTCTTT	CASRRTANTEAFF
TRBV12-3/TRBV12-4	NA	NA	TRBJ2-1	TGTGCCAGCATGGCACCGGGACTCAACAATGAGCAGTTCTTC	CASMAPGLNNEQFF
TRBV5-8	NA	NA	TRBJ1-1	TGTGCCAGCAGCTACGAGGGTCGATGGACTGAAGCTTTCTTT	CASSYEGRWTEAFF
TRBV20-1	TRBD2	many	TRBJ2-1	TGCAGTGCATCGACGGGACTAGCTTCTTACAATGAGCAGTTCTTC	CSASTGLASYNEQFF
TRBV7-3	NA	many	TRBJ2-3	TGTGCCAGCAGCTTAAAAGGGAGCGATACGCAGTATTTT	CASSLKGSDTQYF
TRBV19	TRBD1	NA	TRBJ1-5	TGTGCCAGTAGTATCTCAGGGGGCGGTGGCAATCAGCCCCAGCATTTT	CASSISGGGGNQPQHF